This TCR beta chain was identified during a study of blood T cell repertoires in COVID-19. In germline, CDR1 is SGHRS, CDR2 YFSETQ. CDR3 length: 17 residues. Trimming at V came to 1 base and at J to 5 bases, leaving 8 bases not matched to a gene. TCRdb's copy holds only in-frame clones and misses some; the assay was immunoSEQ multiplex PCR. The data hold about 440,000 clones, with 75% to 90% observed a single time. The clonotype was recovered from a young woman with acute or convalescent COVID-19. The chain employs TRBV5-1 and TRBJ2-1; TRBD2 aligns across 11 bases. Specimen: peripheral blood. CDR3 sequence (DNA): TGCGCCAGCAGCTTGACGCCGATGGGACTAGCGGACAATGAGCAGTTCTTC. Its translation is CASSLTPMGLADNEQFF.